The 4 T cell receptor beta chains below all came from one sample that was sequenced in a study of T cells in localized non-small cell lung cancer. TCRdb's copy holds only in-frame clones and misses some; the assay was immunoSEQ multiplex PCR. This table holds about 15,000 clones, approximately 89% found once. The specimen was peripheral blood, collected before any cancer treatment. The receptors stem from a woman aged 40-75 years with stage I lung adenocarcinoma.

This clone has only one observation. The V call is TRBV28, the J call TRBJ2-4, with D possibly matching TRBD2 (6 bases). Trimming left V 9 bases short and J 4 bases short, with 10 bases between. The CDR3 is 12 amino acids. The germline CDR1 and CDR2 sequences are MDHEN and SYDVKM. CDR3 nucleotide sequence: TGTGCCAGTCGGGAGAGGAAAAACATTCAGTACTTC. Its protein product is CASRERKNIQYF.

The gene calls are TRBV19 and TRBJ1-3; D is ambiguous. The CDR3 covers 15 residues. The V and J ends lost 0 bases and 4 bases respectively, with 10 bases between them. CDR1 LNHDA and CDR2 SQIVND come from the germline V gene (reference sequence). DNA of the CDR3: TGTGCCAGTAGTATAGAGAGGGCAAGAGGAAACACCATATATTTT. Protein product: CASSIERARGNTIYF.

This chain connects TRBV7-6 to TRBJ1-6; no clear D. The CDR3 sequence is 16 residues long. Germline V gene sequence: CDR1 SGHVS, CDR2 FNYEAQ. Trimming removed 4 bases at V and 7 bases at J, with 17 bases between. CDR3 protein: CASSYNSPQLNSPLHF. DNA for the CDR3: TGTGCCAGCAGCTACAATAGCCCACAGCTAAATTCACCCCTCCACTTT.

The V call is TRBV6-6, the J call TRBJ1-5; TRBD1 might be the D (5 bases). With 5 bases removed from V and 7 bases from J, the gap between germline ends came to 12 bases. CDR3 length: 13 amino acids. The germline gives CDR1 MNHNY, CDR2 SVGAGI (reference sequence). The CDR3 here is CASSPRGGQPQHF. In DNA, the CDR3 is TGTGCCAGCAGTCCGCGTGGGGGGCAGCCCCAGCATTTT.